These 10 T cell receptor beta chains were sequenced from one sample in a study of human T cells and chemical hapten exposure. The sample's time point: patch test 1, 2 weeks after DPC sensitization. Indicated treatment: therapeutic diphenylcyclopropenone sensitization with weekly scalp DPC. Via MiXCR, TCRdb re-called the RACE reads, giving one row per CDR3 protein. In the table there are 100,000 or so distinct CDR3 sequences, 9.5% to 12% of which are singletons. The specimen comprised whole blood, sampled in connection with sensitization to the hapten diphenylcyclopropenone (DPC). The receptors stem from a woman between 40 and 55 years old with alopecia areata. Some clones in this sample may be carry-over from other donors' samples.

This clonotype was observed a handful of times. The rearrangement joins TRBV20-1 to TRBJ1-1, with D possibly TRBD1 on 5 matching bases. Trimming cost V 3 bases and J 1 base, with 15 bases left between them. This CDR3 has 15 residues. Germline V gene lookup returns CDR1 DFQATT and CDR2 SNEGSKA (reference sequence). CDR3 in amino acids: CSASSTARANTEAFF. The CDR3 DNA follows: TGCAGTGCTAGTTCGACAGCGAGGGCGAACACTGAAGCTTTCTTT.

This clonotype has a count of ten or more. The V and J genes are TRBV5-6 and TRBJ2-5, with TRBD2 matching over 12 bases. Germline lookup yields CDR1 SGHDT and CDR2 YYEEEE. V was pared by 4 bases and J by 5 bases, with 9 bases of the junction left unmatched. The length of the CDR3 is 16 residues. The CDR3 sequence is CASSPSGRAPGETQYF. Written as DNA, the CDR3 is TGTGCCAGCAGCCCTAGCGGGAGGGCCCCGGGGGAGACCCAGTACTTC.

This clonotype was seen a handful of times. The CDR3 nucleotides are TGTGCCAGCACCCTTCCGGGGCTAAACACCGGGGAGCTGTTTTTT. As protein: CASTLPGLNTGELFF. The gene calls are TRBV5-4 and TRBJ2-2; D tentatively reads TRBD1 or TRBD2 (5 bases each). This CDR3 has 15 residues. CDR1 and CDR2 from the germline V gene are SGHNT and YYREEE (reference sequence). V lost 6 bases and J 2 bases, leaving 14 bases between the germline ends. The complete variable domain, with remaining parts taken from reference TRBV5-4 and TRBJ2-2, reads ETGVTQSPTHLIKTRGQQVTLRCSSQSGHNTVSWYQQALGQGPQFIFQYYREEENGRGNFPPRFSGLQFPNYSSELNVNALELDDSALYLCASTLPGLNTGELFFGEGSRLTVL.

The sample holds many counts of this clonotype. The CDR3 loop reads CASSIPLPGQGAGEQFF. The CDR3 DNA follows: TGTGCCAGTAGTATCCCCCTCCCGGGACAGGGGGCGGGGGAGCAGTTCTTC. The rearrangement uses TRBV19 and TRBJ2-1; 12 bases are shared with TRBD1. In germline, CDR1 is LNHDA, CDR2 SQIVND (reference sequence). This CDR3 has 17 amino acids. The ends lost 3 bases at V and 10 bases at J; junction bases unmatched: 13.

The rearrangement uses TRBV29-1 and TRBJ2-2; D gene uncertain. The V end was cut by 6 bases, the J end by 9 bases, with 2 bases between. Germline V gene data show CDR1 as SQVTM and CDR2 as ANQGSEA. This CDR3 is 8 amino acids long. The CDR3 DNA sequence: TGCAGCGTCCGGGAGCTGTTTTTT. Encoded protein: CSVRELFF.

This clonotype was observed at least ten times. V and J are TRBV10-3 and TRBJ1-6; 7 bases align to TRBD1. The V gene end was trimmed by 6 bases and the J gene end by 10 bases; junction bases not matched to a gene: 6. The CDR3 sequence is 13 residues long. The germline V gene encodes CDR1 ENHRY and CDR2 SYGVKD. The CDR3 spells CAIRSTGLSPLHF. The DNA for the CDR3 is TGTGCCATCAGATCGACAGGGCTCTCACCCCTCCACTTT.

This clonotype occurred a few times. The V call is TRBV28, the J call TRBJ1-2, with D perhaps TRBD1 (5 bases). Trimming took 7 bases from V and 0 from J, leaving 9 bases between them. The CDR3 has 13 amino acids. The germline V gene has CDR1 MDHEN and CDR2 SYDVKM. The CDR3 loop reads CASTGIANYGYTF. CDR3 nucleotide sequence: TGTGCCAGCACAGGGATTGCTAACTATGGCTACACCTTC.

This clonotype has just a few counts. The V gene is TRBV6-5, the J gene TRBJ2-7; D gene ambiguous. Deletions cut 2 bases from V and 0 bases from J, with 11 bases between. The length of the CDR3 is 15 residues. Germline CDR1 MNHEY, CDR2 SVGAGI. The CDR3 coding sequence is TGTGCCAGCAGTTACGGGCAAGATGTCTCCTACGAGCAGTACTTC. Its translation: CASSYGQDVSYEQYF.

This clonotype was detected only a few times. The chain joins TRBV12-3 or TRBV12-4 to TRBJ1-2; possible D gene TRBD1, 5 bases. This CDR3 comprises 15 residues. Between the trimmed V and J ends, which lost 3 bases and 4 bases, there was a span of 15 bases. CDR3 region: CASSFGGGAFYGYTF. The CDR3, as DNA: TGTGCCAGCAGTTTCGGCGGAGGGGCGTTCTATGGCTACACCTTC.

This clonotype has only a few counts. V is TRBV5-4 and J is TRBJ2-3, with 7 bases aligning to TRBD1. CDR1 SGHNT and CDR2 YYREEE come from the germline V gene (reference sequence). V was pared by 1 base and J by 5 bases, with 1 base of the junction left unmatched. The CDR3 has 13 amino acids. CDR3 sequence: CASSLRTGDTQYF. CDR3 sequence (DNA): TGTGCCAGCAGCTTGAGGACAGGAGATACGCAGTATTTT. The full variable domain, completed using reference TRBV5-4 and TRBJ2-3, is ETGVTQSPTHLIKTRGQQVTLRCSSQSGHNTVSWYQQALGQGPQFIFQYYREEENGRGNFPPRFSGLQFPNYSSELNVNALELDDSALYLCASSLRTGDTQYFGPGTRLTVL.